This T cell receptor beta chain appears in the sequencing data of a study of tumor-infiltrating lymphocytes in primary liver carcinoma. Study background: Stage T1-T3 N0M0 tumors measured about 4.2 to 10 cm at most. Sequenced samples came back with roughly 3.5 to 7.13 million productive TCRbeta reads, and the counts looked alike across tissue types.

The source material, roughly 18-31 mg of unsorted bulk tissue, was used to co-extract RNA and DNA. This CDR3 region has 12 residues. About this clonotype itself: What it binds is not known.

The researchers produced TCR beta cDNA from 400 to 650 ng total RNA with a constant-region primer. Investigators got TCR beta libraries out of three nested multiplex PCR rounds, done with slightly modified ARM-PCR. Two initial PCR rounds of 10 to 11 cycles each paired TRBV1-TRBV30 forward primers with a C-beta reverse primer. TCRdb analysed the multiplex PCR reads with MiXCR anew, one entry per CDR3 protein. Counted here are approximately 42,000 distinct CDR3 sequences, approximately 71% occurring once; the ten biggest clones make up 38%. Notes on the study in general: Tumor region pairs shared more overlap than did tumor-adjacent and tumor-blood pairs. Tumors had a top-250-clone fraction that was significantly higher than blood (p = 0.039).

Source material: tumor-adjacent normal liver tissue. The source is a woman in her thirties with primary liver carcinoma and hepatitis B virus infection. The genes are TRBV12-3 or TRBV12-4 and TRBJ1-5; no clear D gene. This CDR3 reads CTNSDSYQPQHF. The CDR3 DNA sequence: TGTACCAACAGTGACTCCTATCAGCCCCAGCATTTT.